This T cell receptor (beta chain) was recorded in a study of blood T cell repertoires in COVID-19. About the research overall: Samples came from the United States, Italy and Spain, spanning acute and convalescent COVID-19. T cells, B-cell-depleted T cells, or PBMCs provided the cDNA or gDNA that served as material.

The CDR3 is made up of 18 amino acids. V was pared by 3 bases and J by 7 bases, with 23 bases between. Germline CDR1 reads SGHDT; CDR2 reads YYEEEE. In the original workflow: Using reference gene primer amplification, nucleated cell counts were estimated. TCRdb's table, derived via immunoSEQ multiplex PCR, lists solely in-frame clones and lacks some. That table gives V, J and clone size, and the DNA gave D and trimming. Here the sample spans around 300,000 clones, 75% to 90% being singletons. This sequence originates from a woman aged 30 to 39 who had recovered from COVID-19. This chain uses TRBV5-6 with TRBJ1-6; D is perhaps TRBD1 (5 bases). Sequenced sample: peripheral blood. In DNA form, the CDR3 reads TGTGCCAGCAGCTCACCGGGACTAATTTTGTCCGGGAATTCACCCCTCCACTTT. Amino acids: CASSSPGLILSGNSPLHF.